This T cell receptor (beta chain) was identified during a study of shared clonotypes between healthy human individuals (dated by TCRdb to about 2020). For the study in its entirety: A few men and two women, aged 18 to 49 years, made up the cohort. To estimate repertoire size and how much clonotypes are shared between individuals, the study performed deep sequencing of blood TCR repertoires from 4 to 6 healthy adults. Per donor, leukapheresis produced somewhere between about 0.9 and 10 billion PBMCs. For each donor, CD4 naive and CD4 memory were each given three plates, CD8 naive was given two plates, and CD8 memory was given one plate. To increase sequencing depth and limit assay-specific biases, different laboratories used diverse techniques to prepare libraries and sequence TCR repertoires.

The donors were healthy, HIV-negative adults with no recently reported acute infections or vaccinations. Every donor was a Caucasian adult residing in Nashville, Tennessee, USA. CD4+ T cells were enriched by magnetic negative selection, after which naive cells were positively selected on CD45RA and the negative fraction was taken as the memory subset. Blood was obtained by leukapheresis, after which PBMCs were separated by Ficoll-Histopaque density gradient centrifugation and cryopreserved in liquid nitrogen vapor phase. Purity and quantity of every magnetically sorted T cell population were checked by analytical flow cytometry. Each sorted fraction had its genomic DNA isolated and then quantified by UV absorbance on a Nanodrop 2000c. TCR CDR3 regions were amplified from genomic DNA by multiplex PCR using the deep immunoSEQ assay. Extracted genomic DNA from each cell subset was distributed evenly across all wells of several immunoSEQ 96-well plates, and each plate was treated as a replicate. For sorted subsets, 200 to 250 ng of genomic DNA, equivalent to some 33,000 T cell genomes, went into each replicate PCR. The purified libraries were quantified using a Qubit 3.0 fluorometer, sized with a Bioanalyzer 2100, and then quantified again using the KAPA Library Quantification kit. Every immunoSEQ 96-well plate was sequenced on a dedicated single-read 150-cycle Illumina NextSeq 550 flow cell. Regarding the original processing steps: Because the immunoSEQ output held only junctional sequences and lacked quality scores, the filtering could not match the filtering applied to full-length reads. Sequences were annotated with PyIR, a Python wrapper for IgBLAST v1.9, using IMGT germline references to assign V/J genes and CDR3. Any read was removed if the V/J assignment was weak (E-value above 1e-6), the CDR3 was missing, or the read contained stop codons, out-of-frame junctions, or ambiguous translated residues. V3J clonotypes were defined by identical inferred V gene, J gene, and CDR3 amino acid sequence. Percentage overlap between repertoires was computed as shared unique clonotypes divided by the size of the smaller repertoire. Repertoire richness was assessed with RTK rarefaction, the Chao1 estimator, and Recon v2.1 estimates of unobserved clonotypes. Generation probabilities were computed with OLGA for all TCRbeta clonotypes obtained by the gDNA method from a handful of donors. The immuneACCESS repertoire file appears here via TCRdb, limited to in-frame rearrangements. These files lack a portion of the clones; in checked studies, under half of the deficit traces to unresolved V genes, and the cause of the others is not known. V, J and clone size are those of that table, while D and trimming were read from the DNA. The sample has about 2.4 million clones on record, approximately 90% of them singletons. Of the sample, about 0.13% is held by the ten largest clones.

Summary of the overall study and its limitations: Sharing across a handful of donors was observed for roughly 5.4% of naive CD4, 3% to 3.5% of naive CD8, over 2% of memory CD4, and over 0.3% of memory CD8 clonotypes. Incomplete sequencing was indicated by rarefaction of sorted-subset datasets, despite the large sequencing depth. Clonotypes shared by all four sorted-subset donors showed higher generation probabilities than non-shared clonotypes. Naive subsets generally had larger estimated clonotype richness than memory subsets did. Sampling was restricted to blood, and TCR repertoires in tissues likely differ from the TCR repertoires found in blood. The small number of donors limited the genetic and exposure-history diversity represented. Based on pairwise subsampling, the degree of clonotype sharing among donors was expected to be affected by sequencing depth.

This clone appeared a few times. Its antigen remains undetermined. The record has no base qualities; no much larger clone is one base away. The receptor was isolated from a man aged 18 to 30 in good health. The sample consisted of naive CD4+ T cells sorted from blood. In the paper's terms, the cell subset or site label means: CD45RA+ positively selected.

The CDR3 protein is CASSLWPTGDYGYTF. The base sequence is TGTGCCAGCAGCTTATGGCCGACGGGTGATTATGGCTACACCTTC. The chain couples TRBV7-9 to TRBJ1-2; a confident D gene designation cannot be given. There are 15 amino acids in the CDR3, from cysteine to phenylalanine inclusive. Just the 45-base CDR3 DNA is kept, in frame starting at base 1. V drops 2 bases and J drops 5 bases, leaving 15 bases in between. Taken from the germline V gene (reference sequence), the CDR1 and CDR2 loops are SEHNR and FQNEAQ.